A selection of T cell receptor beta chains follows, all from one sample in a study of T-cell memory formation after mild COVID-19. Each CDR3 protein is one row after TCRdb ran MiXCR on the 5' RACE reads. The table has hundreds of thousands of distinct CDR3 sequences, about 15% seen once. The sample was PBMCs or a T cell subset sorted from them (not recorded which). These receptors came from a man aged 18 to 29 who had mild COVID-19 (a few samples of this study predate the infection). Cell type and time point are not known. Both conserved end residues are part of each CDR3. A D gene is named only where the DNA matches it firmly. Rows give clone size only sometimes, using once, few, many, or a class for an expanded clone.

CDR3 DNA	CDR3 protein	J gene	V gene	clone size	D gene
TGCAGCGGGGAGGACAGGGCTATCTACAATGAGCAGTTCTTC	CSGEDRAIYNEQFF	TRBJ2-1	TRBV29-1	.	TRBD1
TGTGCCAGCAGCTTACGGCCAGGACGCCAAGAGACCCAGTACTTC	CASSLRPGRQETQYF	TRBJ2-5	TRBV12-3/TRBV12-4	.	.
TGTGCCATATCGGTCCTCGAGGAATATGGCTACACCTTC	CAISVLEEYGYTF	TRBJ1-2	TRBV10-3	.	.
TGCGCCAGCAGCCTGCTAGGCACCACAGATACGCAGTATTTT	CASSLLGTTDTQYF	TRBJ2-3	TRBV5-1	few	.
TGTGCCAGCAGGCCGTTCGACAGCGACTATGGCTACACCTTC	CASRPFDSDYGYTF	TRBJ1-2	TRBV12-3/TRBV12-4	.	.
TGTGCCAGCAGGTTAATGGGTTCGATGAACACTGAAGCTTTCTTT	CASRLMGSMNTEAFF	TRBJ1-1	TRBV6-5	few	.
TGCAGCGTTGAAGGGAGCGTCACCAATTACAATGAGCAGTTCTTC	CSVEGSVTNYNEQFF	TRBJ2-1	TRBV29-1	few	.
TGCGCCAGCAGCTTGGTACCTGGTGGGGCAGATACGCAGTATTTT	CASSLVPGGADTQYF	TRBJ2-3	TRBV5-1	many	.
TGTGCCAGCAGCTTAGTGGCATTAGCGGGGGGGCGGACAGATACGCAGTATTTT	CASSLVALAGGRTDTQYF	TRBJ2-3	TRBV7-2	.	TRBD2
TGTGCCAGCAGTTCCGGGACACCAAGGAGAGACTCTGGGGCCAACGTCCTGACTTTC	CASSSGTPRRDSGANVLTF	TRBJ2-6	TRBV28	few	.
TGCGCCAGCAGCCAGCCGGGACAGTCCACCTACGAGCAGTACTTC	CASSQPGQSTYEQYF	TRBJ2-7	TRBV4-3	few	TRBD1
TGTGCCAGCAGCCTCATTGCCTATAATTCACCCCTCCACTTT	CASSLIAYNSPLHF	TRBJ1-6	TRBV3-1	few	.
TGTGCCAGCAGTTACCCGACAGGGGTGAACACTGAAGCTTTCTTT	CASSYPTGVNTEAFF	TRBJ1-1	TRBV6-6	.	TRBD1
TGCAGTGCTAACGGGGGGAACTCCTACAATGAGCAGTTCTTC	CSANGGNSYNEQFF	TRBJ2-1	TRBV20-1	.	TRBD2
TGTGCCAGCAGCTTAAACAGGGTTCATAGCAATCAGCCCCAGCATTTT	CASSLNRVHSNQPQHF	TRBJ1-5	TRBV7-8	.	.
TGTGCCAGTGGGTCCGGGGGTGGGGATACGCAGTATTTT	CASGSGGGDTQYF	TRBJ2-3	TRBV7-9	.	.
TGTGCCAGCAGCTTACGGCCAGGCAGAGATACGCAGTATTTT	CASSLRPGRDTQYF	TRBJ2-3	TRBV11-3	.	.
TGCGCCAGCAGCCAAGAAAACAGCTACAATGAGCAGTTCTTC	CASSQENSYNEQFF	TRBJ2-1	TRBV4-1	few	.